The present entry profiles one TCR beta chain with its context. Its matching antigen is unknown. The donors were in the approximately 110-subject validation cohort; that cohort was separate from the approximately 670-subject first cohort. V lost 3 bases, J lost 1 base, and 6 bases lay in between. The CDR3 is 13 residues long. The germline gives CDR1 SGHVS, CDR2 FQNEAQ. The sample is drawn from a study of cytomegalovirus exposure and HLA in healthy donors. Study conclusions and caveats: Per published reports, the classifier diagnosed cytomegalovirus status with high specificity and sensitivity.

Clones were sequenced by immunoSEQ multiplex PCR, and TCRdb holds only the in-frame ones, with some missing. This sample has under 250,000 clones, with approximately 90% found just once. What was sequenced was PBMCs. The chain joins TRBV7-8 to TRBJ2-5; D uncertain. The receptor was derived from a man younger than 35 in good health and CMV-seronegative. This CDR3 reads CASSLTFQETQYF. CDR3 nucleotide sequence: TGTGCCAGCAGCTTGACTTTCCAAGAGACCCAGTACTTC.